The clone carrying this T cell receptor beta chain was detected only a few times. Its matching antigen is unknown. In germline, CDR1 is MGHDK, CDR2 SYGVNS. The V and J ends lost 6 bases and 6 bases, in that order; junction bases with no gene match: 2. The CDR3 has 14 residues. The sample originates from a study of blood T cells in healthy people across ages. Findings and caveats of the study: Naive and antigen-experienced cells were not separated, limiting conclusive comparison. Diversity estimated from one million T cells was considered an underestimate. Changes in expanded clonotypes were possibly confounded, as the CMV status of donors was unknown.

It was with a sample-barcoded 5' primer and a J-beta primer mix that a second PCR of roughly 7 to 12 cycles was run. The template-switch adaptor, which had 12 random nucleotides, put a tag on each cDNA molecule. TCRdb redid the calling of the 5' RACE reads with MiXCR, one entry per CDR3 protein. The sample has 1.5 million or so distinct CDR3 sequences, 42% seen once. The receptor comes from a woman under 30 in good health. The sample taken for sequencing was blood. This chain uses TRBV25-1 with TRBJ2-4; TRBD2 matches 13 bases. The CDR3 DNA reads TGTGCCAGCAGAGGACTAGCGGGAGTAAACATTCAGTACTTC. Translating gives CASRGLAGVNIQYF.